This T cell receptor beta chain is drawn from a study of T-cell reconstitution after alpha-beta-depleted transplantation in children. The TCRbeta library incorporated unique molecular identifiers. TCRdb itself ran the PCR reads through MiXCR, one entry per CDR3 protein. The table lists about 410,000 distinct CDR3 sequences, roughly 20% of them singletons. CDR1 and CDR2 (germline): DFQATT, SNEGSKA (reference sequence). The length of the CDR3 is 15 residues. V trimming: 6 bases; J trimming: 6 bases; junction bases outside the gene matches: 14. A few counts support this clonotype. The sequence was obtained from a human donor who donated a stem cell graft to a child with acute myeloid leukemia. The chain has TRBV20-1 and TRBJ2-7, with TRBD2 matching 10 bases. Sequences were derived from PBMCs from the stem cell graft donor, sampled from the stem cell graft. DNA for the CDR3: TGCAGTGCCCCGACTAGCGGGTTCCTTTCGGCCGAGCAGTACTTC. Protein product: CSAPTSGFLSAEQYF.